The clone carrying this T cell receptor beta chain showed up many times. Its specificity is not known. With 10-nucleotide random UMIs, 5'RACE was used to make the cDNA. TCRdb itself ran the 5' RACE reads through MiXCR, one entry per CDR3 protein. This repertoire shows about 120,000 distinct CDR3 sequences, roughly 3.2% found once; its top ten account for 1% to 1.5%. The data were obtained in a study of neurological immune-mediated disorders. The CDR3 length is 14 residues. Trimming pared 6 bases from V and 4 bases from J, leaving 12 bases between. The unsorted libraries were produced from 2 million PBMCs held at -80 C. Overall study results and limits: When grouped phylogenetically, the repertoires of 18 of the 34 multiple sclerosis patients fell together in one related-CDR3 cluster, which is a possible signature. TCR-beta repertoires seemed private in all groups, with no expanded CDR3 amino acid sequences shared.

The sample consisted of PBMCs. The rearrangement joins TRBV12-3 or TRBV12-4 to TRBJ1-4; D is perhaps TRBD1 (6 bases). The sequence came from a woman aged 25-40 years with multiple sclerosis. CDR3 nucleotides: TGTGCCAGCAGACGACAGGTTCTTAATGAAAAACTGTTTTTT. The encoded protein is CASRRQVLNEKLFF.